These 11 T cell receptor beta chains share one sample of origin, sequenced in a study of CD8 T cells in ankylosing spondylitis (TCRdb year 2017). The library was prepared using 5' RACE. The sequencer was an Illumina HiSeq 2500. TCRdb reprocessing: public reads trimmed at Q25 with fastp, clones called with MiXCR, in-frame beta chains kept. All rows with the same CDR3 protein become a single entry with the most common DNA and genes. This sample is represented by about 240,000 distinct CDR3 sequences; around 7.8% of them were singletons. Jointly, the top ten make up about 6.5% of the sample. The sample taken for sequencing was blood, either unsorted or a sorted T cell fraction (not recorded which). The receptors stem from a male donor with ankylosing spondylitis or in good health (not recorded which).

The genes are TRBV12-3 or TRBV12-4 and TRBJ1-1; no clear D. V was cut by 2 bases and J by 3 bases, with 10 bases left in between. The CDR3 totals 14 residues. This chain's CDR3 is CASSLQETYTEAFF. For the CDR3, the DNA is TGTGCCAGCAGTTTACAGGAGACTTACACTGAAGCTTTCTTT.

This clonotype was counted between two and nine times. The chain uses TRBV3-1 and TRBJ1-5, with D perhaps matching TRBD1 (6 bases). The V and J ends lost 1 base and 8 bases respectively, with 12 bases between them. Germline V gene data show CDR1 as LGHDT and CDR2 as YNNKEL (reference sequence). This CDR3 is built from 14 residues. CDR3 residues: CASSQVTGREPQHF. The CDR3, as DNA: TGTGCCAGCAGCCAAGTTACAGGGAGGGAGCCCCAGCATTTT.

This clonotype was found many times. One junction end disagrees with the germline gene, perhaps due to a read error. This chain connects TRBV7-8 to TRBJ1-1; no firm D call. This CDR3 is built from 13 residues. CDR1 is SGHVS, CDR2 FQNEAQ, per germline. CDR3 nucleotides: TGTGCCAGCAGCTTAGCGGAGAACGCTGAAGCTTTCTTT. Translation: CASSLAENAEAFF.

The chain is built from TRBV18 and TRBJ2-3; 9 positions agree with TRBD2. The CDR3 has 16 amino acids. The germline CDR1 and CDR2 sequences are KGHSH and LQKENI. The trim removed 0 bases at V and 2 bases at J, leaving 3 bases unmatched. The CDR3 loop reads CASSPPSGGITDTQYF. CDR3 coding DNA: TGTGCCAGCTCACCACCGAGCGGGGGGATCACAGATACGCAGTATTTT. The full variable domain, rest sourced from reference TRBV18 and TRBJ2-3, is NAGVMQNPRHLVRRRGQEARLRCSPMKGHSHVYWYRQLPEEGLKFMVYLQKENIIDESGMPKERFSAEFPKEGPSILRIQQVVRGDSAAYFCASSPPSGGITDTQYFGPGTRLTVL.

J is TRBJ2-1 and V is TRBV5-5; perhaps D is TRBD1 or TRBD2 (6 bases each). CDR1 and CDR2 (germline): SGHKS, YYEKEE (reference sequence). The CDR3 runs 17 residues. Deletions cut 4 bases from V and 5 bases from J, with 22 bases between. The CDR3 nucleotides are TGTGCCAGCAGCCCTAAGCCAATAGCGGACAGCAACAATGAGCAGTTCTTC. Its translation: CASSPKPIADSNNEQFF.

This rearrangement joins TRBV4-3 to TRBJ1-2; D gene uncertain. CDR3 size: 15 residues. In germline, CDR1 is LGHNA, CDR2 YSLEER. Trimming removed 0 bases from V and 7 bases from J, with 15 bases in between. The CDR3 DNA follows: TGCGCCAGCAGCCAAGATAGAGATCTCGGCCGTGGCTACACCTTC. Protein sequence: CASSQDRDLGRGYTF.

This clonotype occurred many times. The CDR3: CASRGQADSYEQYF. CDR3 sequence (DNA): TGTGCCAGCAGGGGACAGGCTGACTCCTACGAGCAGTACTTC. This chain links TRBV6-1 with TRBJ2-7; 8 bases agree with TRBD1. V shed 6 bases and J 0 bases; nucleotides not matched to a gene: 4. Germline V gene lookup returns CDR1 MNHNS and CDR2 SASEGT. The CDR3 extends over 14 amino acids.

This clonotype was detected ten times or more. The V call is TRBV7-2, the J call TRBJ2-1; D remains ambiguous. The V gene's germline CDR1 is SGHTA and CDR2 FQGNSA. The CDR3 is 12 amino acids. Trimming took 1 base from V and 8 from J, leaving 6 bases between them. The CDR3 loop reads CASSLDRYEQFF. The CDR3 DNA sequence: TGTGCCAGCAGCTTAGACAGATATGAGCAGTTCTTC.

The table lists this clonotype with many counts. The V and J genes are TRBV29-1 and TRBJ1-2; D is uncertain. The CDR3 contains 12 residues. The germline gives CDR1 SQVTM, CDR2 ANQGSEA. Trimming removed 4 bases from V and 0 bases from J, with 6 bases in between. The CDR3 here is CSVAQTNYGYTF. CDR3 in DNA: TGCAGCGTTGCCCAGACTAACTATGGCTACACCTTC.

This clonotype was observed at least ten times. The chain has TRBV27 and TRBJ1-6; D remains ambiguous. This CDR3 has 14 amino acids. From germline, CDR1 is MNHEY and CDR2 SMNVEV (reference sequence). V was cut by 0 bases and J by 7 bases, with 7 bases left in between. The CDR3 loop reads CASSLSMANSPLHF. CDR3 DNA sequence: TGTGCCAGCAGTTTATCGATGGCCAATTCACCCCTCCACTTT.

This clonotype has ten or more counts. The CDR3 DNA reads TGCGCCAGCAGCTTGGGAGGGAACCAAGGGGCTTTCTTT. Its translation is CASSLGGNQGAFF. The chain employs TRBV5-1 and TRBJ1-1; D is ambiguous. The CDR3 sequence is 13 residues long. The germline V gene has CDR1 SGHRS and CDR2 YFSETQ. The V end lost 0 bases, the J end lost 11 bases, and 14 bases lay between the germline ends.